The rows below give T cell receptor beta chains drawn from one sample of a study of CD8 T cells in Susac syndrome. TCRdb passed the immunoSEQ multiplex PCR reads through MiXCR, listing each CDR3 protein once. The sample shows about 180,000 distinct CDR3 sequences, 95% to 96% of them seen only once. The sample taken for sequencing was CD4+ T cells from PBMCs. These receptors originate from a human donor with Susac syndrome. The CDR3 runs from the conserved cysteine through the conserved F or W. The order of the fields is CDR3 DNA, CDR3 protein, J gene, D gene, V gene, clone size. The D gene is left open where the match is weak. Where a row states a size, it is once, few, many or the class of an expanded clone; other rows omit it.

CDR3nt: TGCGCCAGCAGACGGGGCGTGGGCAGGGAGAACACTGAAGCTTTCTTT
CDR3aa: CASRRGVGRENTEAFF
j_gene: TRBJ1-1
d_gene: -
v_gene: TRBV5-1
abundance: -

CDR3nt: TGCAGTGCTAGAGATCCTCCGGACAGAGATAATTCACCCCTCCACTTT
CDR3aa: CSARDPPDRDNSPLHF
j_gene: TRBJ1-6
d_gene: -
v_gene: TRBV20-1
abundance: -

CDR3nt: TGTGCCAGCTCACCGCAGAACAGGGGCTTGAATGAGCAGTTCTTC
CDR3aa: CASSPQNRGLNEQFF
j_gene: TRBJ2-1
d_gene: TRBD1
v_gene: TRBV18
abundance: -

CDR3nt: TGTGCCAGCAGCTCGAACCGGGACAGGGGACGATGGGGCTACACCTTC
CDR3aa: CASSSNRDRGRWGYTF
j_gene: TRBJ1-2
d_gene: TRBD1
v_gene: TRBV11-2
abundance: -

CDR3nt: TGCGCCAGCAGCTCAGCAGACTCCACAGATACGCAGTATTTT
CDR3aa: CASSSADSTDTQYF
j_gene: TRBJ2-3
d_gene: -
v_gene: TRBV5-1
abundance: -

CDR3nt: TGTGCCAGCAGCCAAGAACTAGCGGATCCATTCTACAATGAGCAGTTCTTC
CDR3aa: CASSQELADPFYNEQFF
j_gene: TRBJ2-1
d_gene: TRBD2
v_gene: TRBV3-1
abundance: -

CDR3nt: TGCAGCTTCTCACGGAGAAACACCATATATTTT
CDR3aa: CSFSRRNTIYF
j_gene: TRBJ1-3
d_gene: -
v_gene: TRBV29-1
abundance: -

CDR3nt: TGCAGCGTTGAGGAGGGACAGGGTCCCTCCGAGCAGTACTTC
CDR3aa: CSVEEGQGPSEQYF
j_gene: TRBJ2-7
d_gene: TRBD1
v_gene: TRBV29-1
abundance: -

CDR3nt: TGTGCCAGCAGCAAAGTCTGGAACGAACTAGCGAGGGATGAGCAGTTCTTC
CDR3aa: CASSKVWNELARDEQFF
j_gene: TRBJ2-1
d_gene: -
v_gene: TRBV21-1
abundance: -

CDR3nt: TGTGCCAGCAGCTTACTAGCGGGAGGCGAGCAGTACTTC
CDR3aa: CASSLLAGGEQYF
j_gene: TRBJ2-7
d_gene: TRBD2
v_gene: TRBV3-1
abundance: -

CDR3nt: TGTGCCAGCAGCCGGGACAGGGCTTACGAGCAGTACTTC
CDR3aa: CASSRDRAYEQYF
j_gene: TRBJ2-7
d_gene: TRBD1
v_gene: TRBV5-6
abundance: -

CDR3nt: TGTGCCAGCAGCCAAGATGTCCTAGCGGGAAATGAGCAGTTCTTC
CDR3aa: CASSQDVLAGNEQFF
j_gene: TRBJ2-1
d_gene: TRBD2
v_gene: TRBV3-1
abundance: -

CDR3nt: TGTGCCAGCTCGTATGACAGGGACTATGGCTACACCTTC
CDR3aa: CASSYDRDYGYTF
j_gene: TRBJ1-2
d_gene: TRBD1
v_gene: TRBV18
abundance: -

CDR3nt: TGTGCCTGGAGTGTAACGGGACCGGGGGGAAATCAGCCCCAGCATTTT
CDR3aa: CAWSVTGPGGNQPQHF
j_gene: TRBJ1-5
d_gene: -
v_gene: TRBV30
abundance: -

CDR3nt: TGTGCCAGCAGCTTAACAGGGGGGCGGGTTACGCAGTATTTT
CDR3aa: CASSLTGGRVTQYF
j_gene: TRBJ2-3
d_gene: TRBD1
v_gene: TRBV7-2
abundance: -

CDR3nt: TGTGCCAGCACGCGGGGCGCTAGCGGGACTGAAGCTTTCTTT
CDR3aa: CASTRGASGTEAFF
j_gene: TRBJ1-1
d_gene: -
v_gene: TRBV5-5
abundance: -

CDR3nt: TGCGCCAGCAGCCATGGTCCTACTAGCGGGAGAGAGACCCAGTACTTC
CDR3aa: CASSHGPTSGRETQYF
j_gene: TRBJ2-5
d_gene: TRBD2
v_gene: TRBV4-1
abundance: -

CDR3nt: TGTGCCAGCAGCCTGGGACAGGGCGCTCAGCCCCAGCATTTT
CDR3aa: CASSLGQGAQPQHF
j_gene: TRBJ1-5
d_gene: TRBD1
v_gene: TRBV3-1
abundance: -

CDR3nt: TGTGCCAGCAGCCAAGATAGAGGGAGTGAAAAACTGTTTTTT
CDR3aa: CASSQDRGSEKLFF
j_gene: TRBJ1-4
d_gene: -
v_gene: TRBV4-2
abundance: -

CDR3nt: TGCAGCGTTTGGGACTCAGGGGGTCCGCACAATGAGCAGTTCTTC
CDR3aa: CSVWDSGGPHNEQFF
j_gene: TRBJ2-1
d_gene: -
v_gene: TRBV29-1
abundance: -

CDR3nt: TGTGCCAGCAGTTTTACTACGGAGACCCAGTACTTC
CDR3aa: CASSFTTETQYF
j_gene: TRBJ2-5
d_gene: -
v_gene: TRBV28
abundance: -

CDR3nt: TGTGCCAGCAGCCCCTGGACTACTTACAATGAGCAGTTCTTC
CDR3aa: CASSPWTTYNEQFF
j_gene: TRBJ2-1
d_gene: -
v_gene: TRBV9
abundance: -

CDR3nt: TGCAGTGCGCCCGGGGTACTAGCGGGAGGGAGCTCCTACAATGAGCAGTTCTTC
CDR3aa: CSAPGVLAGGSSYNEQFF
j_gene: TRBJ2-1
d_gene: TRBD2
v_gene: TRBV20-1
abundance: -

CDR3nt: TGCGCCAGCAGTCAATCAAACAGCTCGGGTCAGCCCCAGCATTTT
CDR3aa: CASSQSNSSGQPQHF
j_gene: TRBJ1-5
d_gene: -
v_gene: TRBV23-1
abundance: -

CDR3nt: TGTGCCAGCAGTGAACCGGGACAGGGGACTCCGAACACCGGGGAGCTGTTTTTT
CDR3aa: CASSEPGQGTPNTGELFF
j_gene: TRBJ2-2
d_gene: TRBD1
v_gene: TRBV6-1
abundance: -

CDR3nt: TGTGCCAGCAGTCCTCGGGGTCCCTACAATGAGCAGTTCTTC
CDR3aa: CASSPRGPYNEQFF
j_gene: TRBJ2-1
d_gene: -
v_gene: TRBV12-3/TRBV12-4
abundance: -

CDR3nt: TGTGCCAGCAGTTTAGCGGGAGCCGCGGGGGATACGCAGTATTTT
CDR3aa: CASSLAGAAGDTQYF
j_gene: TRBJ2-3
d_gene: TRBD2
v_gene: TRBV6-5
abundance: -

CDR3nt: TGTGCCACCAGTGATGGAGGTTCTGGAAACACCATATATTTT
CDR3aa: CATSDGGSGNTIYF
j_gene: TRBJ1-3
d_gene: -
v_gene: TRBV24-1
abundance: once

CDR3nt: TGCAGTGCTAGAGGCCCCCAGTCCAGCGGTATTTCCTACGAGCAGTACTTC
CDR3aa: CSARGPQSSGISYEQYF
j_gene: TRBJ2-7
d_gene: -
v_gene: TRBV20-1
abundance: -

CDR3nt: TGTGCCAGCAGCCAAGATGGCAGGGTAGACCAGCCCCAGCATTTT
CDR3aa: CASSQDGRVDQPQHF
j_gene: TRBJ1-5
d_gene: -
v_gene: TRBV3-1
abundance: -

CDR3nt: TGTGCCAGCAGCTTAATAGCAGGGAGCACAGATACGCAGTATTTT
CDR3aa: CASSLIAGSTDTQYF
j_gene: TRBJ2-3
d_gene: -
v_gene: TRBV7-2
abundance: -

CDR3nt: TGCAGTGCTAGAGATGTCCGGCTCTCAGAAAAACTGTTTTTT
CDR3aa: CSARDVRLSEKLFF
j_gene: TRBJ1-4
d_gene: -
v_gene: TRBV20-1
abundance: -

CDR3nt: TGTGCCAGCAGCGGCCACGAGCAGTACTTC
CDR3aa: CASSGHEQYF
j_gene: TRBJ2-7
d_gene: -
v_gene: TRBV12-3/TRBV12-4
abundance: -

CDR3nt: TGTGCCAGCAGCCAGGGAAGTACAGGGTATGGCTACACCTTC
CDR3aa: CASSQGSTGYGYTF
j_gene: TRBJ1-2
d_gene: -
v_gene: TRBV7-2
abundance: -

CDR3nt: TGTGCCACCAGTGACCCGGGAGGGACAGTCAATGAGCAGTTCTTC
CDR3aa: CATSDPGGTVNEQFF
j_gene: TRBJ2-1
d_gene: -
v_gene: TRBV24-1
abundance: -